This T cell receptor beta chain was retrieved from a study of identical twins. The study's findings and limits: Zero-insertion findings could be partly confounded by invariant cells (MAIT and iNKT cells).

Worth noting for this clonotype: The antigen is undetermined.

TCRdb re-analysed the 5' RACE reads in MiXCR, keeping a single row per CDR3 protein. This table has 200,000 to 250,000 distinct CDR3 sequences, approximately 7% appearing once. V trimming: 8 bases; J trimming: 0 bases; junction bases outside the gene matches: 21. This CDR3 comprises 19 residues. In addition, the sample was reused for a study of yellow fever vaccine responses in identical twins.

The TCR comes from a young woman in good health. Sequences were obtained from memory (CD45RO+) T cells sorted from blood. The genes are TRBV12-3 or TRBV12-4 and TRBJ2-7, with 8 nucleotides matching TRBD2. CDR3 sequence reads: CASCLGRGRGLVVSYEQYF. The CDR3 coding sequence is TGTGCCAGCTGCTTAGGACGGGGGCGGGGACTAGTCGTCTCCTACGAGCAGTACTTC.